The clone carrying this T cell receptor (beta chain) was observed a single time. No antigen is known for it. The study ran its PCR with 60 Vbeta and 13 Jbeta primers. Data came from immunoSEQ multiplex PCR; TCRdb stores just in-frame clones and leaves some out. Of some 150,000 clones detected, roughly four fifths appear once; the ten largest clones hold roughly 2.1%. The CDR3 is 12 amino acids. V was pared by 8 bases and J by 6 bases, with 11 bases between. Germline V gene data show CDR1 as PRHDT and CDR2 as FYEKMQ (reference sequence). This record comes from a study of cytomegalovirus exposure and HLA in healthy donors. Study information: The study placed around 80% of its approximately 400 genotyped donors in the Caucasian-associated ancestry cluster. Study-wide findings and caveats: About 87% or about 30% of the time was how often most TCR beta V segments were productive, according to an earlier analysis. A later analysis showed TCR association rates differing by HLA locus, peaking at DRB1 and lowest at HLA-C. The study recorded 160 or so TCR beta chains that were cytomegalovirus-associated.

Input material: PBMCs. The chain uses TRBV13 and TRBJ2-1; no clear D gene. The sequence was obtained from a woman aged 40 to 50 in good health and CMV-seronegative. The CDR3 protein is CASSWPSNEQFF. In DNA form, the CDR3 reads TGTGCCAGCTCCTGGCCTAGCAATGAGCAGTTCTTC.